The 13 T cell receptor beta chains in this list originate from one sample, sequenced in a study of blood T cell repertoires in COVID-19. Clones were read by immunoSEQ multiplex PCR, and TCRdb kept only the in-frame ones, dropping some. The sample has 300,000 to 400,000 clones, approximately 88% seen once. Sequenced material: PBMCs or T cells enriched from blood (not recorded which). The receptor source for this set is a woman in her 30s with acute COVID-19.

The V gene is TRBV7-3, the J gene TRBJ2-3, with D perhaps TRBD2 (6 bases). CDR1 is SGHTA and CDR2 is FQGTGA in the germline V gene. This CDR3 comprises 15 residues. V lost 0 bases to trimming and J lost 6 bases, with 13 bases between them. CDR3 coding DNA: TGTGCCAGCAGCTTAACAACTAGCCTCAAGGATACGCAGTATTTT. It codes for CASSLTTSLKDTQYF.

The chain links TRBV5-1 to TRBJ1-1; D call uncertain. The CDR3 consists of 15 residues. Germline CDR1 SGHRS, CDR2 YFSETQ. The V gene lost 4 bases and the J gene lost 4 bases, with 17 bases spanning the gap. The CDR3 bases are TGCGCCAGCAGCCCCGTATCTGGAGGAGGCACTGAAGCTTTCTTT. This encodes CASSPVSGGGTEAFF.

The chain links TRBV5-6 to TRBJ1-6; 7 positions agree with TRBD1. Looked up from germline, CDR1 is SGHDT and CDR2 is YYEEEE. The trim removed 0 bases at V and 9 bases at J, leaving 6 bases unmatched. The CDR3 contains 15 residues. CDR3 region: CASSLGEGASSPLHF. The CDR3 DNA follows: TGTGCCAGCAGCTTGGGCGAGGGGGCGAGTTCACCCCTCCACTTT.

This rearrangement joins TRBV9 to TRBJ1-1; 7 bases line up with TRBD1. The CDR3 has 13 residues. The ends lost 0 bases at V and 6 bases at J; junction bases unmatched: 2. Germline loops: CDR1 SGDLS, CDR2 YYNGEE. The CDR3 here is CASSVVGTAEAFF. DNA of the CDR3: TGTGCCAGCAGCGTAGTGGGGACAGCTGAAGCTTTCTTT.

V is TRBV4-1 and J is TRBJ2-2; 8 positions match TRBD1. There are 16 residues in the CDR3. J gave up 5 bases and V 8 bases, and 13 bases lay outside the gene matches. Germline CDR1 and CDR2: MGHRA and YSYEKL. The CDR3 here is CASSTGQGVWTGELFF. The CDR3 region has the DNA TGCGCCAGCTCCACCGGACAGGGCGTGTGGACCGGGGAGCTGTTTTTT.

The J gene is TRBJ1-2, the V gene TRBV7-2, with a possible D match to TRBD1 (5 bases). Germline lookup yields CDR1 SGHTA and CDR2 FQGNSA. Trimming left V 7 bases short and J 3 bases short, with 15 bases between. The CDR3 consists of 14 residues. The CDR3 here is CASIPVGGDYGYTF. The CDR3 coding sequence is TGTGCCAGCATCCCGGTGGGGGGAGACTATGGCTACACCTTC.

The V and J genes are TRBV7-3 and TRBJ2-5; 10 bases agree with TRBD2. Per the germline V gene, CDR1 is SGHTA and CDR2 is FQGTGA. V gave up 1 base and J gave up 13 bases; unmatched junction bases: 6. The CDR3 is made up of 13 amino acids. DNA for the CDR3: TGTGCCAGCAGCTTAAATAGCGGGGGGCTCCTGTACTTC. Residues: CASSLNSGGLLYF.

V usage is TRBV5-1 and J usage is TRBJ2-5; a possible D gene is TRBD1 (6 bases). The V end lost 1 base, the J end lost 3 bases, and 10 bases lay between the germline ends. The CDR3 is made up of 14 amino acids. Per germline, CDR1 SGHRS and CDR2 YFSETQ. The CDR3 spells CASSLHRDKETQYF. The CDR3 coding sequence is TGCGCCAGCAGCTTGCACCGGGACAAAGAGACCCAGTACTTC.

This rearrangement joins TRBV20-1 to TRBJ1-1; D is unclear. Trimming took off 6 bases at V and 1 base at J, with 6 bases between the two ends. This CDR3 has 11 residues. Germline V gene sequence: CDR1 DFQATT, CDR2 SNEGSKA (reference sequence). In nucleotides, the CDR3 is TGCAGTGCCCAAAAGAACACTGAAGCTTTCTTT. This codes for CSAQKNTEAFF.

The genes are TRBV28 and TRBJ1-5, with 10 bases identical to TRBD1. The J segment lost 3 bases and the V segment lost 2 bases, leaving 4 bases of the junction unmatched. The CDR3 runs 16 residues. CDR1 and CDR2 from the germline V gene are MDHEN and SYDVKM. The chain's CDR3 is CASSLPGQGVNQPQHF. CDR3 nucleotide sequence: TGTGCCAGCAGTTTACCCGGACAGGGGGTCAATCAGCCCCAGCATTTT.

This clone was seen a single time. Here the CDR3 DNA reads TGTGCCAGCAGCCAAGTCGGGGAAGGTACGCAGTATTTT. This codes for CASSQVGEGTQYF. The rearrangement links TRBV4-2 to TRBJ2-3, with D maybe TRBD2 (5 bases). Germline CDR1 is LGHNA and CDR2 is YNFKEQ. Deletions cut 1 base from V and 8 bases from J, with 10 bases between. CDR3 size: 13 residues.

The chain employs TRBV24-1 and TRBJ2-7; D may be TRBD1 (6 bases). The CDR3 is made up of 16 amino acids. Trimming stripped 3 bases from V and 5 bases from J, with 19 bases between. Germline loops: CDR1 KGHDR, CDR2 SFDVKD. The CDR3 DNA reads as TGTGCCACCAGTGATCCGACAGGCCTGAAGGCGAACGAGCAGTACTTC. Translating it yields CATSDPTGLKANEQYF.

This clone was counted a single time. The V and J genes are TRBV30 and TRBJ1-1, with 8 bases identical to TRBD1. CDR3 length: 13 amino acids. CDR1 is GTSNPN and CDR2 is SVGIG in the germline V gene (reference sequence). Germline trimming cut 4 bases from V and 7 bases from J; bases unmatched to any gene: 8. CDR3 coding DNA: TGTGCCTGGACCAGGGACAGGCCTTTTGAAGCTTTCTTT. Amino acid sequence: CAWTRDRPFEAFF.